The 18 T cell receptor beta chains listed next were all sequenced from one sample in a study of cytomegalovirus exposure and HLA in healthy donors (dated by TCRdb to the late 2010s). Libraries were prepared through the immunoSEQ multiplex PCR assay. For the multiplex PCR, a mixture combining 60 forward primers for TCR Vbeta segments and 13 reverse primers for TCR Jbeta segments was used. TCRdb mirrors the immuneACCESS table, restricted to in-frame sequences. Some clones are absent from its copies; in checked studies, under half trace to an unresolved V gene, and the reason for the others is unknown. The sample table holds about 140,000 clones, of which 65% to 80% were seen once. The top ten constitute approximately 1.8% of the sample. Sequencing was carried out using PBMCs. The origin of the receptors is a woman aged 25-40 years in good health and CMV-seronegative.

This chain joins TRBV27 and TRBJ2-1; 9 bases line up with TRBD2. This CDR3 has 16 amino acids. Trimming cost V 3 bases and J 9 bases; bases outside gene matches: 12. CDR1 MNHEY and CDR2 SMNVEV come from the germline V gene (reference sequence). For the CDR3, the DNA is TGTGCCAGCAGTTTGGCCCCCTGGCGGGAGGGCCGTGAGCAGTTCTTC. This codes for CASSLAPWREGREQFF.

The chain uses TRBV19 and TRBJ2-5, with 14 nucleotides matching TRBD2. The length of the CDR3 is 16 residues. In germline, CDR1 is LNHDA, CDR2 SQIVND (reference sequence). The ends lost 4 bases at V and 4 bases at J; junction bases unmatched: 5. The CDR3 DNA follows: TGTGCCAGTAGTACAGGACTAGCGGGAGGCGGAGAGACCCAGTACTTC. Residues: CASSTGLAGGGETQYF.

This chain uses TRBV6-5 with TRBJ2-7; possible D gene TRBD1, 7 bases. The germline V gene encodes CDR1 MNHEY and CDR2 SVGAGI. Trimming pared 6 bases from V and 6 bases from J, leaving 18 bases between. This CDR3 is 14 amino acids long. CDR3 in amino acids: CASSLPAQGGEQYF. For the CDR3, the DNA is TGTGCCAGCAGCCTCCCGGCCCAGGGGGGCGAGCAGTACTTC.

The chain combines TRBV6-5 with TRBJ1-5; TRBD1 matches 8 bases. Trimming at V came to 6 bases and at J to 9 bases, leaving 7 bases not matched to a gene. This CDR3 contains 13 residues. In germline, CDR1 is MNHEY, CDR2 SVGAGI. CDR3 protein: CASSPQGGTPQHF. The CDR3 nucleotides are TGTGCCAGCAGCCCACAGGGGGGTACGCCCCAGCATTTT.

The V and J genes are TRBV13 and TRBJ1-2; 7 nucleotides match TRBD1. V was clipped by 2 bases and J by 5 bases; unmatched bases: 8. Germline loops: CDR1 PRHDT, CDR2 FYEKMQ (reference sequence). CDR3 length: 15 amino acids. Written as DNA, the CDR3 is TGTGCCAGCAGCTTACAACAGGGGCGAGGGTATGGCTACACCTTC. Its translation is CASSLQQGRGYGYTF.

This rearrangement joins TRBV4-1 to TRBJ2-7, with a possible D match to TRBD2 (6 bases). Trimming cost V 1 base and J 2 bases, with 12 bases left between them. Germline loops: CDR1 MGHRA, CDR2 YSYEKL. This CDR3 spans 15 amino acids. As DNA, the CDR3 is TGCGCCAGCAGCCAAGCGGGACTCAGAACCTACGAGCAGTACTTC. It encodes CASSQAGLRTYEQYF.

V gene TRBV2 combines with J gene TRBJ1-1; D gene unclear. V gave up 11 bases and J gave up 1 base, with 14 bases separating them. The germline CDR1 and CDR2 sequences are SNHLY and FYNNEI. The CDR3 contains 13 residues. The CDR3 region is CAGGRRRNTEAFF. The CDR3 coding sequence is TGTGCCGGAGGCCGACGGAGGAACACTGAAGCTTTCTTT.

The chain uses TRBV9 and TRBJ2-3, with D perhaps TRBD2 (5 bases). V shed 1 base and J shed 6 bases, with 15 bases lying between them. This CDR3 has 15 residues. CDR1 and CDR2 from the germline V gene are SGDLS and YYNGEE. The CDR3 loop is CASSVQASSSDTQYF. DNA of the CDR3: TGTGCCAGCAGCGTACAGGCTAGCTCCTCGGATACGCAGTATTTT.

This sequence joins TRBV7-2 and TRBJ1-2; D is possibly TRBD1 (5 bases). CDR1 SGHTA and CDR2 FQGNSA come from the germline V gene. V was trimmed by 8 bases and J by 3 bases, leaving 19 bases between them. The CDR3 consists of 15 residues. CDR3 region: CASEKRGERYYGYTF. CDR3 sequence (DNA): TGTGCCAGCGAGAAGCGGGGGGAGCGGTACTATGGCTACACCTTC. The full variable domain, rest sourced from reference TRBV7-2 and TRBJ1-2, is GAGVSQSPSNKVTEKGKDVELRCDPISGHTALYWYRQSLGQGLEFLIYFQGNSAPDKSGLPSDRFSAERTGGSVSTLTIQRTQQEDSAVYLCASEKRGERYYGYTFGSGTRLTVV.

CDR3: CASTPSSGANVLTF. The CDR3, as DNA: TGCGCCAGCACCCCTTCTTCTGGGGCCAACGTCCTGACTTTC. The rearrangement joins TRBV10-2 to TRBJ2-6; D ambiguous. The CDR3 spans 14 residues. The germline V gene encodes CDR1 WSHSY and CDR2 SAAADI. V lost 7 bases and J lost 1, with 8 bases in between.

J is TRBJ2-7 and V is TRBV5-8; TRBD1 aligns across 8 bases. Germline V gene lookup returns CDR1 SGHTS and CDR2 YDEGEE. V was clipped by 3 bases and J by 4 bases; unmatched bases: 3. There are 13 residues in the CDR3. The CDR3 loop reads CASSSRGLYEQYV. The CDR3 region has the DNA TGTGCCAGCAGCTCCAGGGGGCTGTACGAGCAGTACGTC.

V gene TRBV5-5 combines with J gene TRBJ1-2; D not certain. The CDR3 length is 14 residues. V lost 0 bases and J 0 bases, leaving 6 bases between the germline ends. Germline-derived CDR1 and CDR2 are SGHKS and YYEKEE (reference sequence). As DNA, the CDR3 is TGTGCCAGCAGCTTGGTTTCCGCTAACTATGGCTACACCTTC. Residues: CASSLVSANYGYTF.

V is TRBV6-5 and J is TRBJ1-2; TRBD1 matches 7 bases. Unmatched junction bases numbered 6, after V lost 5 bases and J lost 0 bases. The CDR3 length is 15 residues. Per germline, CDR1 MNHEY and CDR2 SVGAGI. The CDR3 loop reads CASSPWTGANYGYTF. The DNA of the CDR3 is TGTGCCAGCAGTCCTTGGACAGGAGCTAACTATGGCTACACCTTC.

V gene TRBV28 combines with J gene TRBJ2-7; 8 bases map to TRBD1. The CDR3 has 12 amino acids. The germline CDR1 and CDR2 sequences are MDHEN and SYDVKM. Unmatched junction bases numbered 1, after V lost 6 bases and J lost 3 bases. DNA of the CDR3: TGTGCCAGCAGGGACAGGGTCTACGAGCAGTACTTC. This gives the protein CASRDRVYEQYF.

The chain has TRBV5-8 and TRBJ1-5; D remains ambiguous. The CDR3 is made up of 14 amino acids. Trimming stripped 0 bases from V and 1 base from J, with 5 bases between. The germline gives CDR1 SGHTS, CDR2 YDEGEE. The CDR3 DNA follows: TGTGCCAGCAGCTTGGGCGGGAGCAATCAGCCCCAGCATTTT. Its translation is CASSLGGSNQPQHF.

This rearrangement joins TRBV19 to TRBJ2-2; no reliable D call. CDR1 and CDR2 from the germline V gene are LNHDA and SQIVND (reference sequence). The CDR3 covers 13 residues. The ends were cut back, 4 bases at V and 0 bases at J, with 3 bases in the middle. CDR3 protein: CASSTSNTGELFF. CDR3 DNA sequence: TGTGCCAGTAGTACGTCGAACACCGGGGAGCTGTTTTTT.

The genes are TRBV2 and TRBJ2-5, with D maybe TRBD1 (5 bases). Germline CDR1 is SNHLY and CDR2 is FYNNEI. The V gene lost 7 bases and the J gene lost 1 base, with 13 bases spanning the gap. CDR3 length: 14 amino acids. DNA for the CDR3: TGTGCCAGCAAATCTGGGCAGGGCCAAGAGACCCAGTACTTC. It specifies CASKSGQGQETQYF.

The chain combines TRBV27 with TRBJ2-7, with 7 nucleotides matching TRBD2. The trim removed 6 bases at V and 4 bases at J, leaving 15 bases unmatched. CDR1 is MNHEY and CDR2 is SMNVEV in the germline V gene (reference sequence). The CDR3 spans 16 residues. The CDR3 sequence: CASSRTVSSGTYEQYF. The CDR3 DNA follows: TGTGCCAGCAGCCGAACCGTATCTAGCGGAACATACGAGCAGTACTTC.